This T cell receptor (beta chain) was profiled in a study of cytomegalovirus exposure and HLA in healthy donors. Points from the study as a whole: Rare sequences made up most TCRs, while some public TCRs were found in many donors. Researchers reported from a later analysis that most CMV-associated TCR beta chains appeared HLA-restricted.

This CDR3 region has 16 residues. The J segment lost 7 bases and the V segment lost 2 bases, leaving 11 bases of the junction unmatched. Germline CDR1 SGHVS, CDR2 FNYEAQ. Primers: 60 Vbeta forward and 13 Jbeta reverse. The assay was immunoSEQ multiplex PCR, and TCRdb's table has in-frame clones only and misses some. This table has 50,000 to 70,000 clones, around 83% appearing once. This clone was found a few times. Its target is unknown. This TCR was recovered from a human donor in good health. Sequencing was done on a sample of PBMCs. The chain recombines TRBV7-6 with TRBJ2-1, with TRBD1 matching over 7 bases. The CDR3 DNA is TGTGCCAGCAGCTTACGTTCCCAGGGGGTGGGGAATGAGCAGTTCTTC. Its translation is CASSLRSQGVGNEQFF.